This is a list of T cell receptor beta chains from one sample in a study of T cell repertoires in cytomegalovirus infection. These TCRs are of unknown antigen specificity. Via MiXCR, TCRdb re-called the reads, giving one row per CDR3 protein. The sample consists of around 750,000 distinct CDR3 sequences, about 30% of them appearing once. Material: cultured CD8+ T cells from PBMCs, obtained from culture after CMV antigen stimulation. The receptors derive from a human donor in good health (CMV status not recorded). Some clones in this sample may be carry-over from other donors' samples. CDR3s include the opening cysteine and the closing phenylalanine or tryptophan. The order of the fields is V gene, CDR3 length, clone size, J gene, D gene, CDR3 DNA, CDR3 protein. The D gene is left open where the match is weak. Where a row states a size, it is once, few, many or the class of an expanded clone; other rows omit it.

v_call: TRBV27
cdr3_length: 18
clone_size: -
j_call: TRBJ2-6
d_call: -
cdr3_nt: TGTGCCAGCAGTTTATTAATGGGCGGAGACTCTGGGGCCAACGTCCTGACTTTC
cdr3_aa: CASSLLMGGDSGANVLTF

v_call: TRBV15
cdr3_length: 15
clone_size: -
j_call: TRBJ2-1
d_call: TRBD2
cdr3_nt: TGTGCCACCAGCCTGCGGGGGGGGTCCTACAATGAGCAGTTCTTC
cdr3_aa: CATSLRGGSYNEQFF

v_call: TRBV11-2
cdr3_length: 17
clone_size: many
j_call: TRBJ2-1
d_call: -
cdr3_nt: TGTGCCAGCAGCTTAGTTGGCACTTTTAGCTCCTACAATGAGCAGTTCTTC
cdr3_aa: CASSLVGTFSSYNEQFF

v_call: TRBV19
cdr3_length: 13
clone_size: -
j_call: TRBJ1-5
d_call: TRBD1
cdr3_nt: TGTGCCAGTGGGGGACAGGGGAATCAGCCCCAGCATTTT
cdr3_aa: CASGGQGNQPQHF

v_call: TRBV19
cdr3_length: 15
clone_size: -
j_call: TRBJ1-1
d_call: -
cdr3_nt: TGTGCCAGTAGTATGGGCTTCGGGATAAACACTGAAGCTTTCTTT
cdr3_aa: CASSMGFGINTEAFF

v_call: TRBV27
cdr3_length: 16
clone_size: -
j_call: TRBJ1-6
d_call: -
cdr3_nt: TGTGCCAGCAGTTTTGGACAGCAAAAATATAATTCACCCCTCCACTTT
cdr3_aa: CASSFGQQKYNSPLHF

v_call: TRBV9
cdr3_length: 16
clone_size: -
j_call: TRBJ2-1
d_call: TRBD1
cdr3_nt: TGTGCCAGCAGCGCGGGGGGACAGGGAATCTACAATGAGCAGTTCTTC
cdr3_aa: CASSAGGQGIYNEQFF

v_call: TRBV7-2
cdr3_length: 16
clone_size: many
j_call: TRBJ2-5
d_call: TRBD1
cdr3_nt: TGTGCCAGCAGCCCCTTATTTCTTGACAGGGGGGAGACCCAGTACTTC
cdr3_aa: CASSPLFLDRGETQYF

v_call: TRBV14
cdr3_length: 16
clone_size: -
j_call: TRBJ2-3
d_call: -
cdr3_nt: TGTGCCAGCAGCCATTTTACGACGGTGAGCACAGATACGCAGTATTTT
cdr3_aa: CASSHFTTVSTDTQYF

v_call: TRBV4-1
cdr3_length: 15
clone_size: few
j_call: TRBJ2-1
d_call: TRBD2
cdr3_nt: TGCGCCAGCAGCCATCCGGGACTAGTCTACAATGAGCAGTTCTTC
cdr3_aa: CASSHPGLVYNEQFF

v_call: TRBV6-1
cdr3_length: 17
clone_size: few
j_call: TRBJ2-3
d_call: -
cdr3_nt: TGTGCCAGCAGTGAAGCGCGGACTCGAACTTACACAGATACGCAGTATTTT
cdr3_aa: CASSEARTRTYTDTQYF

v_call: TRBV2
cdr3_length: 13
clone_size: -
j_call: TRBJ2-4
d_call: TRBD2
cdr3_nt: TGTGCCAGCGTCTTGGGGGGGGGAAACATTCAGTACTTC
cdr3_aa: CASVLGGGNIQYF

v_call: TRBV7-2
cdr3_length: 14
clone_size: many
j_call: TRBJ1-2
d_call: -
cdr3_nt: TGTGCCAGCAGCCTAGACGGCCCTACCTATGGCTACACCTTC
cdr3_aa: CASSLDGPTYGYTF

v_call: TRBV7-8
cdr3_length: 15
clone_size: many
j_call: TRBJ2-3
d_call: -
cdr3_nt: TGTGCCAGCAGCTCTCCGGGGACTCCCAGAGATACGCAGTATTTT
cdr3_aa: CASSSPGTPRDTQYF

v_call: TRBV27
cdr3_length: 15
clone_size: -
j_call: TRBJ2-2
d_call: -
cdr3_nt: TGTGCCAGCAGTGGCGGAACAGGGTTCACCGGGGAGCTGTTTTTT
cdr3_aa: CASSGGTGFTGELFF

v_call: TRBV24-1
cdr3_length: 16
clone_size: few
j_call: TRBJ1-5
d_call: -
cdr3_nt: TGTGCCACCAGTGACTGGGACGGGGATAGCAATCAGCCCCAGCATTTT
cdr3_aa: CATSDWDGDSNQPQHF

v_call: TRBV14
cdr3_length: 20
clone_size: few
j_call: TRBJ2-1
d_call: TRBD1
cdr3_nt: TGTGCCAGCAGCCCCCCCGTAGGGGTCCCCCAGGGGGTGGTGACCAATGAGCAGTTCTTC
cdr3_aa: CASSPPVGVPQGVVTNEQFF

v_call: TRBV6-5
cdr3_length: 15
clone_size: -
j_call: TRBJ2-3
d_call: -
cdr3_nt: TGTGCCAGCAGTTTAACCATACTCCGGACGGATACGCAGTATTTT
cdr3_aa: CASSLTILRTDTQYF

v_call: TRBV6-1
cdr3_length: 14
clone_size: -
j_call: TRBJ1-2
d_call: -
cdr3_nt: TGTGCCAGCAGCGGCCAAGACCTGGACTATGGCTACACCTTC
cdr3_aa: CASSGQDLDYGYTF

v_call: TRBV4-2
cdr3_length: 13
clone_size: few
j_call: TRBJ2-3
d_call: -
cdr3_nt: TGTGCCAGCAGCCAAGCAGGGAAGAGTCTCCAGTATTTT
cdr3_aa: CASSQAGKSLQYF

v_call: TRBV6-6
cdr3_length: 15
clone_size: -
j_call: TRBJ1-1
d_call: -
cdr3_nt: TGTGCCAGCAGTTACTTTAGGCAGGATACCACTGAAGCTTTCTTT
cdr3_aa: CASSYFRQDTTEAFF

v_call: TRBV7-8
cdr3_length: 13
clone_size: many
j_call: TRBJ1-1
d_call: TRBD1
cdr3_nt: TGTGCCAGCAGCGGGCAGGGGGCGGCTGAAGCTTTCTTT
cdr3_aa: CASSGQGAAEAFF

v_call: TRBV20-1
cdr3_length: 15
clone_size: -
j_call: TRBJ2-1
d_call: -
cdr3_nt: TGCAGTGCTATCGATGGGGACGTCCCCTACAATGAGCAGTTCTTC
cdr3_aa: CSAIDGDVPYNEQFF

v_call: TRBV7-6
cdr3_length: 12
clone_size: many
j_call: TRBJ2-3
d_call: -
cdr3_nt: TGTGCCAGCAGCCGAAAAACAGATACGCAGTATTTT
cdr3_aa: CASSRKTDTQYF

v_call: TRBV15
cdr3_length: 19
clone_size: -
j_call: TRBJ2-1
d_call: TRBD1
cdr3_nt: TGTGTCACCAGCAGAGATTATGGCCTCGGGACAGGGGGTCGGAATGAGCAGTTCTTC
cdr3_aa: CVTSRDYGLGTGGRNEQFF

v_call: TRBV7-6
cdr3_length: 13
clone_size: few
j_call: TRBJ2-3
d_call: -
cdr3_nt: TGTGCCAGCAGACACTCTCTCACAGATACGCAGTATTTT
cdr3_aa: CASRHSLTDTQYF

v_call: TRBV7-9
cdr3_length: 14
clone_size: -
j_call: TRBJ2-2
d_call: -
cdr3_nt: TGTGCCAGCAGCTTAGCGCGGGCAGCCGGGGAGCTGTTTTTT
cdr3_aa: CASSLARAAGELFF

v_call: TRBV7-6
cdr3_length: 13
clone_size: few
j_call: TRBJ1-2
d_call: -
cdr3_nt: TGTGCTGTCCCGGCCTCAACTAACTATGGCTACACCTTC
cdr3_aa: CAVPASTNYGYTF

v_call: TRBV5-5
cdr3_length: 14
clone_size: -
j_call: TRBJ1-1
d_call: -
cdr3_nt: TGTGCCAGCAGCTTAGGGGCCCAGAACACTGAAGCTTTCTTT
cdr3_aa: CASSLGAQNTEAFF

v_call: TRBV27
cdr3_length: 14
clone_size: -
j_call: TRBJ2-7
d_call: -
cdr3_nt: TGTGCCAGCAGTTTGAGGATTAGCCGCTACGAGCAGTACTTC
cdr3_aa: CASSLRISRYEQYF

v_call: TRBV6-5
cdr3_length: 15
clone_size: -
j_call: TRBJ1-1
d_call: -
cdr3_nt: TGTGCCAGCAGTTACTCGAAGACAGGGAACACTGAAGCTTTCTTT
cdr3_aa: CASSYSKTGNTEAFF

v_call: TRBV4-3
cdr3_length: 16
clone_size: few
j_call: TRBJ1-1
d_call: TRBD1
cdr3_nt: TGCGCCAGCAGCCAAGGAGCCGAGACAGGGGGGACTGAAGCTTTCTTT
cdr3_aa: CASSQGAETGGTEAFF

v_call: TRBV15
cdr3_length: 13
clone_size: -
j_call: TRBJ2-3
d_call: -
cdr3_nt: TGTGCCACCAGCAGAGGAGAGAAAAATACGCAGTATTTT
cdr3_aa: CATSRGEKNTQYF

v_call: TRBV3-1
cdr3_length: 16
clone_size: -
j_call: TRBJ2-2
d_call: -
cdr3_nt: TGTGCCAGCAGCCAATTGGGGGCGCAGAGCACCGGGGAGCTGTTTTTT
cdr3_aa: CASSQLGAQSTGELFF

v_call: TRBV6-6
cdr3_length: 16
clone_size: few
j_call: TRBJ2-4
d_call: -
cdr3_nt: TGTGCCAGCACCAACACGGGGGACCTCCACAGGGGCATTCAGTACTTC
cdr3_aa: CASTNTGDLHRGIQYF

v_call: TRBV15
cdr3_length: 13
clone_size: -
j_call: TRBJ1-2
d_call: TRBD1
cdr3_nt: TGTGCCACCAGCGGAAGGACAGGGTCTGGCTACACCTTC
cdr3_aa: CATSGRTGSGYTF

v_call: TRBV6-2/TRBV6-3
cdr3_length: 16
clone_size: -
j_call: TRBJ1-2
d_call: -
cdr3_nt: TGTGCCAGCAGTTACTCGAACGGCAGGAGGAAAGGTGGCTACACCTTC
cdr3_aa: CASSYSNGRRKGGYTF

v_call: TRBV27
cdr3_length: 14
clone_size: -
j_call: TRBJ2-3
d_call: -
cdr3_nt: TGTGCCAGCAGTCCCCTCCCAGGGATAGATACGCAGTATTTT
cdr3_aa: CASSPLPGIDTQYF

v_call: TRBV6-1
cdr3_length: 13
clone_size: -
j_call: TRBJ1-1
d_call: -
cdr3_nt: TGTGTCAGCAGCACTTACAGCTACAGTGAAGCTTTCTTT
cdr3_aa: CVSSTYSYSEAFF

v_call: TRBV4-1
cdr3_length: 18
clone_size: -
j_call: TRBJ1-2
d_call: TRBD1
cdr3_nt: TGCGCCAGCAGCCAAGTTGGGACAGGAGTGTCGGGCGGCTATGGCTACACCTTC
cdr3_aa: CASSQVGTGVSGGYGYTF

v_call: TRBV28
cdr3_length: 15
clone_size: many
j_call: TRBJ2-1
d_call: TRBD2
cdr3_nt: TGTGCCAGCACAACCACCGGGGGGATGTACAATGAGCAGTTCTTC
cdr3_aa: CASTTTGGMYNEQFF

v_call: TRBV7-8
cdr3_length: 16
clone_size: many
j_call: TRBJ1-5
d_call: -
cdr3_nt: TGTGCCAGCAGCTTAGCGCCCCCAGGTGGAAATCAGCCCCAGCATTTT
cdr3_aa: CASSLAPPGGNQPQHF

v_call: TRBV7-3
cdr3_length: 14
clone_size: -
j_call: TRBJ1-1
d_call: TRBD1
cdr3_nt: TGTGCCAGCAGCTTCGAGACAGGGATCACTGAAGCTTTCTTT
cdr3_aa: CASSFETGITEAFF

v_call: TRBV19
cdr3_length: 16
clone_size: -
j_call: TRBJ1-1
d_call: -
cdr3_nt: TGTGCCAGTAGTCCGTGGAAGAGCTACCTGAACACTGAAGCTTTCTTT
cdr3_aa: CASSPWKSYLNTEAFF

v_call: TRBV7-2
cdr3_length: 16
clone_size: -
j_call: TRBJ1-4
d_call: -
cdr3_nt: TGTGCCAGCAGCTTAATCGGGGAGGGAACTAATGAAAAACTGTTTTTT
cdr3_aa: CASSLIGEGTNEKLFF

v_call: TRBV5-6
cdr3_length: 13
clone_size: few
j_call: TRBJ1-1
d_call: -
cdr3_nt: TGTGCCAGCAGCCCGTTGGAGAACACTGAAGCTTTCTTT
cdr3_aa: CASSPLENTEAFF

v_call: TRBV7-6
cdr3_length: 15
clone_size: many
j_call: TRBJ2-2
d_call: -
cdr3_nt: TGTGCCAGCAGCTTAGCGGCGGGGAACACCGGGGAGCTGTTTTTT
cdr3_aa: CASSLAAGNTGELFF

v_call: TRBV14
cdr3_length: 17
clone_size: -
j_call: TRBJ1-1
d_call: -
cdr3_nt: TGTGCCAGCAGCCAAGATTTGTGGGGGCCCTCGAACACTGAAGCTTTCTTT
cdr3_aa: CASSQDLWGPSNTEAFF

v_call: TRBV4-3
cdr3_length: 15
clone_size: -
j_call: TRBJ1-4
d_call: -
cdr3_nt: TGCGCCAGCAGCCAAGAGGAGCTATTTAATGAAAAACTGTTTTTT
cdr3_aa: CASSQEELFNEKLFF

v_call: TRBV20-1
cdr3_length: 13
clone_size: many
j_call: TRBJ2-4
d_call: -
cdr3_nt: TGCAGTGCCCCGACTGTAGCCAAAAACATTCAGTACTTC
cdr3_aa: CSAPTVAKNIQYF

v_call: TRBV6-2/TRBV6-3
cdr3_length: 17
clone_size: many
j_call: TRBJ2-4
d_call: -
cdr3_nt: TGTGCCAGCAGCCCCAGCTTGAACGAAGGGCTAGGTAACATTCAGTACTTC
cdr3_aa: CASSPSLNEGLGNIQYF

v_call: TRBV27
cdr3_length: 15
clone_size: -
j_call: TRBJ2-3
d_call: -
cdr3_nt: TGTGCCAGCAGTTTAGGGTCAGGTATCACAGATACGCAGTATTTT
cdr3_aa: CASSLGSGITDTQYF

v_call: TRBV15
cdr3_length: 17
clone_size: few
j_call: TRBJ2-3
d_call: -
cdr3_nt: TGTGCCACCAGCATGGTCCCTTACAGGATTGACACAGATACGCAGTATTTT
cdr3_aa: CATSMVPYRIDTDTQYF